This TCR beta chain originates from a study of T cell responses to AZD1222 COVID-19 vaccine. Background on the study: Pooled samples include second doses given at about 4 or 12 weeks.

Produced via immunoSEQ multiplex PCR; TCRdb's table is partial and in-frame only. The sample yields 110,000 to 150,000 clones, approximately 94% seen once. In the case of this clone: Its matching antigen is unknown.

The V end was cut by 0 bases, the J end by 2 bases, with 8 bases between. In germline, CDR1 is SGHRS, CDR2 YFSETQ. This CDR3 has 14 residues. Study observations and caveats: Most donors were white British and more were female, and clonal diversity was possibly underestimated.

Source: peripheral blood, taken on day 0 of AZD1222 vaccination. J is TRBJ1-2 and V is TRBV5-1; no firm D call. The TCR comes from an adult in good health. The CDR3 DNA reads as TGCGCCAGCAGCTTGGTCGGGCAGAACTATGGCTACACCTTC. This codes for CASSLVGQNYGYTF.